The TCR beta chain described here comes from a study of beta chain features in type 1 diabetes listed by TCRdb under 2018. Background for the entire study: Mean age, gender distribution, total cell number and subset yield did not differ between patients and healthy donors. Across all samples, around 100 million sorted cells were examined, and cell number per subset correlated strongly with RNA yield. In the study, TCRB repertoires of sorted circulating CD4+ T cell subsets from recently diagnosed type 1 diabetes patients were compared with those of matched healthy donors. Regulatory and stem cell-like memory subsets were obtained from only 8 patients and roughly 8 healthy donors, while naive and central memory subsets were obtained from all 30 or so donors. Paper-wide results and their limitations: Shorter templates might be favored by PCR, yet because patient and control samples were amplified and corrected together, any such skew would affect both groups equally. Only small numbers of individuals were included in the HLA sub-analyses, which left unresolved whether HLA type had any influence on TCRB rearrangement. Type 1 diabetes patients showed a moderate but significant shortening of TCRB CDR3 length in all four CD4+ subsets. Because cDNA was sequenced instead of genomic DNA, highly expressing activated cells could be over-represented, though the groups showed no difference in activation or CD3 levels. Patients with type 1 diabetes made fewer insertions and deleted more nucleotides at VDJ recombination sites, implying thymic rearrangement abnormalities. Naive, central memory and regulatory TCRB repertoires appeared to be more similar among patients than among healthy donors.

The High Capacity cDNA Reverse Transcription Kit was used to reverse transcribe all of the isolated RNA, meaning that expressed TCRB transcripts were what got sequenced. Naive, central memory and regulatory T cell samples underwent deep immunoSEQ sequencing, averaging approximately 3.5 million total reads per sample. Sorted cells were lysed in RLT buffer and RNA was extracted with DNase-treated RNeasy Micro or Mini kits, depending on cell number. Each cell subset was processed on its own to prevent cross-contamination, while patient and healthy donor samples were processed together. The immunoSEQ multiplex PCR was used to amplify TCRB sequences from cDNA, generating 87-bp fragments that spanned the CDR3 region. Sequencing of the amplicons was done on the Illumina HiSeq platform. Per the original workflow: PCR bias was corrected computationally using synthetic template baselines, and reads within Hamming distance 2 were collapsed, with unmergeable singletons discarded. Reads were aligned against IMGT so that V, D and J genes, CDR3 length and insertions or deletions at six rearrangement sites could be assigned. Within each subset, clonotype counts were normalized to sorted cell number, after which true diversity and Gini coefficients were computed with the tcR R package. The overlap coefficient, calculated on TCRB nucleotide sequences, was used to measure repertoire sharing. Out-of-frame TCRB sequences from naive cells were analyzed to stand in for the pre-selection repertoire. TCRdb took over this immuneACCESS table, retaining in-frame rearrangements with V and J assigned. Such tables are incomplete; in checked studies, under half of the missing clones stem from an unresolved V gene, and the remainder is unexplained. From that table come the V and J calls and clone size; the DNA was used to work out D and trimming. This sample is represented by about 230,000 clones; over 7.5% of them were singletons. 0.03% to 0.04% of the sample comes from the top ten.

The CDR3, cysteine through phenylalanine, is 13 amino acids long. Here the CDR3 DNA is all that survives: 39 bases in frame from base 1. The V end gives up 7 bases and the J end 3 bases, leaving 5 bases in the junction not matched to a gene. CDR1 is given as SQVTM and CDR2 as ANQGSEA, both from the germline V gene. Each donor gave one peripheral blood draw, about 110 mL on average, collected into heparinised tubes. Using a panel that included CD45RO, CCR7, CD25, CD127, CD95 and CD27, naive, central memory, regulatory and stem cell-like memory CD4+ T cells were sorted on a BD FACSAria II. Purity was above 95% for every sorted population. Right away, PBMCs were isolated by Lymphoprep density gradient centrifugation and were stained directly, with no culture step. To minimize batch effects, samples were stained and sorted in pairs, one healthy donor with one patient per experiment. This clone was seen a few times. Its cognate antigen has yet to be identified. No base quality values were provided; no much bigger clone lies one nucleotide off.

This clonotype was obtained from a woman between 18 and 29 years old in good health. The chain couples TRBV29-1 to TRBJ2-3, with 9 junctional bases fitting TRBD2. What was sequenced was naive CD4+ T cells from blood. What the cell subset or site label conveys for this sample: true naive CD4+ T cells. The DNA is as follows: TGCAGCGGTTCAGCGGGGGGAACAGATACGCAGTATTTT. The resulting protein is CSGSAGGTDTQYF.